This TCR beta chain appears in the sequencing data of a study of OX40 agonist ivuxolimab in advanced cancers. Overall study results and limits: Those patients achieving a partial response at 0.1-3.0 mg/kg showed among the lowest clonal expansion.

Autoimmune disease history or systemic immunosuppression was exclusionary. Per the germline V gene, CDR1 is MDHEN and CDR2 is SYDVKM. This CDR3 is 15 amino acids long. Trimming took 5 bases from V and 3 from J; bases not matched to a gene: 9. With respect to this clone: Its antigen is unidentified.

Profiled with immunoSEQ multiplex PCR; TCRdb holds only in-frame clones, not every one. Of about 13,000 clones listed, roughly four fifths were seen once; the top ten hold around 40%. The sample was CD4+ or CD8+ T cells sorted from blood, taken in a trial of the OX40 agonist ivuxolimab. The TCR sequence derives from an adult with an advanced solid tumor such as melanoma, head and neck, liver or kidney cancer. The rearrangement joins TRBV28 to TRBJ2-7; TRBD1 aligns across 8 bases. The CDR3 loop reads CASSPRTGSDYEQYF. The CDR3 bases are TGTGCCAGCAGTCCCCGGACAGGGTCGGACTACGAGCAGTACTTC.